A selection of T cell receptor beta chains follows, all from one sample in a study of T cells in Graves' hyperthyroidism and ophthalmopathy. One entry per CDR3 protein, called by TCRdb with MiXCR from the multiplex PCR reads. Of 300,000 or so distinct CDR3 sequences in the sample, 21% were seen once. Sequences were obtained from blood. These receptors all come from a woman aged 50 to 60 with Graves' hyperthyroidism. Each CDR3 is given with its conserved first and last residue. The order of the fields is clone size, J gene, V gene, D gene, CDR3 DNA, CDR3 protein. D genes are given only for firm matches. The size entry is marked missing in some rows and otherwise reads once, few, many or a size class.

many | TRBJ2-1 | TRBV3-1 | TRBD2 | TGTGCCAGCAGCCCGTCCGGACTAGGGGACAATGAGCAGTTCTTC | CASSPSGLGDNEQFF
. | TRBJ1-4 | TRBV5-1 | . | TGCGCCAGCAGCTTGATCGGCGGAGGAGCTTCAACTAATGAAAAACTGTTTTTT | CASSLIGGGASTNEKLFF
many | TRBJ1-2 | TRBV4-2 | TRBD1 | TGTGCCAGCAGCCAAGACCCGGGACAGGGGGGTGGCTACACCTTC | CASSQDPGQGGGYTF
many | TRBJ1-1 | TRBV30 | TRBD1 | TGTGCCACTCGACAGGGTTTGCTCACTGAAGCTTTCTTT | CATRQGLLTEAFF
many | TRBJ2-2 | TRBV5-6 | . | TGTGCCAGCAGCAGGAAGACGGAGAACACCGGGGAGCTGTTTTTT | CASSRKTENTGELFF
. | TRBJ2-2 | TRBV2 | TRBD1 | TGTGCCAGCAGTCGGACAGGGCGTCCCACCGGGGAGCTGTTTTTT | CASSRTGRPTGELFF
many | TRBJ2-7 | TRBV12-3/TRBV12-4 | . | TGTGCCAGCAGTTTTGGGGGGTTAATCTACGAGCAGTACTTC | CASSFGGLIYEQYF
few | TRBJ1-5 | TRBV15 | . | TGTGCCACCAGCCCTATGGAAGATCAGCCCCAGCATTTT | CATSPMEDQPQHF
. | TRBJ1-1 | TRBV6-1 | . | TGTGCCAGCAGCAGAATCGCTTCTGAAGCTTTCTTT | CASSRIASEAFF
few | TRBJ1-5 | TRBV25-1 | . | TGTGCCAGCAGTGCTTTCGGCAATCAGCCCCAGCATTTT | CASSAFGNQPQHF
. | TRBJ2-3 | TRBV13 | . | TGTGCCAGCAGCGCCGACCAGGCCACAACTTTCACAGATACGCAGTATTTT | CASSADQATTFTDTQYF
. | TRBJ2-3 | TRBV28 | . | TGTGCCAGCAGTCTTTTAGGCACTGGCGGGCAAGGGCAGTATTTT | CASSLLGTGGQGQYF
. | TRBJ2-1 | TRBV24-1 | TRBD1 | TGTGCCACCAGTGATCCGAAGGACAGGGGGCTCTACAATGAGCAGTTCTTC | CATSDPKDRGLYNEQFF
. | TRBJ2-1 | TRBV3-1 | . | TGTGCCAGCAGCCCCCGGGGGCCTGAGCAGTTCTTC | CASSPRGPEQFF
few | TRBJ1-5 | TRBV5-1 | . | TGCGCCAGCAGCACGGGACCTAACAATCAGCCCCAGCATTTT | CASSTGPNNQPQHF
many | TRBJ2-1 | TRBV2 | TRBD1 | TGTGCCAGCAGTGAACGAAGACAGGGAGTCAATGAGCAGTTCTTC | CASSERRQGVNEQFF
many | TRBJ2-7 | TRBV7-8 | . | TGTGCCAGCAGCCCCAGCAAGGAGCAGTACTTC | CASSPSKEQYF
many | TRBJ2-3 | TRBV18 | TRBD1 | TGTGCCAGCTCACCCTTGGGACAGGGGAAGGATACGCAGTATTTT | CASSPLGQGKDTQYF
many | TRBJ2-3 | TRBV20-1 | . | TGCTCCACCTCAGGGGCGTTACTTGGGACAGATACGCAGTATTTT | CSTSGALLGTDTQYF
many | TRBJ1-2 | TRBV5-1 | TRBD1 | TGCGCCAGCAGCCACAGTCCACAGGGGGTCTATGGCTACACCTTC | CASSHSPQGVYGYTF
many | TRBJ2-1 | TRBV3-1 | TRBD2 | TGTGCCAGCAGCCAGACTAGCTCTCACGAGCAGTTCTTC | CASSQTSSHEQFF